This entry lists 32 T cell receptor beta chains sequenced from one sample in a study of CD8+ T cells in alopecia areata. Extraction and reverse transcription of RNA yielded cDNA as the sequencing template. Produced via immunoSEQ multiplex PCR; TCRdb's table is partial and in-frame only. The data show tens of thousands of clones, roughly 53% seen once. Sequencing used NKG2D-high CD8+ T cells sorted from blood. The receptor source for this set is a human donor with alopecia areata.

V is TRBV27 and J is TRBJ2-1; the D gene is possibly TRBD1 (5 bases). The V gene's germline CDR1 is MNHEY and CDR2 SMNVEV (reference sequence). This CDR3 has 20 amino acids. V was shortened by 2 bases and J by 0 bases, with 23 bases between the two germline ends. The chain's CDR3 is CASSLTYHHQGYSSYNEQFF. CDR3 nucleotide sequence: TGTGCCAGCAGTTTAACATATCATCACCAGGGTTATAGCTCCTACAATGAGCAGTTCTTC.

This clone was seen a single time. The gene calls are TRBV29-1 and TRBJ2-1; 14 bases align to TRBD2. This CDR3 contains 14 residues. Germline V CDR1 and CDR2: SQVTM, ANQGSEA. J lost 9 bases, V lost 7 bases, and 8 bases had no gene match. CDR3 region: CSARLAGGPIEQFF. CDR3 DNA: TGCAGCGCCAGACTAGCGGGGGGGCCTATTGAGCAGTTCTTC.

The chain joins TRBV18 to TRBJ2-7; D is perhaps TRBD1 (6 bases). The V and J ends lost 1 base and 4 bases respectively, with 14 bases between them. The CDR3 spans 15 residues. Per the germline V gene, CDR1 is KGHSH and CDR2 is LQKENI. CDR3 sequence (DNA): TGTGCCAGCTCACCACGGGACACTTTTCCTTACGAGCAGTACTTC. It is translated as CASSPRDTFPYEQYF.

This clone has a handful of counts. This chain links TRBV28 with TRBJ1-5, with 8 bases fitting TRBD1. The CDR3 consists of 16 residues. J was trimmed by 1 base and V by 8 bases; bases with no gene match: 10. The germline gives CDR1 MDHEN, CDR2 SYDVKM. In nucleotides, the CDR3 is TGTGCCAGCTCGACTGACAGGGGCGGGAGCAATCAGCCCCAGCATTTT. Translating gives CASSTDRGGSNQPQHF. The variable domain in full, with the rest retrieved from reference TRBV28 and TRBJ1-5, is DVKVTQSSRYLVKRTGEKVFLECVQDMDHENMFWYRQDPGLGLRLIYFSYDVKMKEKGDIPEGYSVSREKKERFSLILESASTNQTSMYLCASSTDRGGSNQPQHFGDGTRLSIL.

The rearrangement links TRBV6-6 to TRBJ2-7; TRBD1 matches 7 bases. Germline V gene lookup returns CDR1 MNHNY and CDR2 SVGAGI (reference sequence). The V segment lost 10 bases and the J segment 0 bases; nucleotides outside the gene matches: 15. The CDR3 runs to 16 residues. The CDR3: CATLIRTGVDSYEQYF. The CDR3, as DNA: TGTGCCACCCTTATCCGAACAGGGGTCGACTCCTACGAGCAGTACTTC.

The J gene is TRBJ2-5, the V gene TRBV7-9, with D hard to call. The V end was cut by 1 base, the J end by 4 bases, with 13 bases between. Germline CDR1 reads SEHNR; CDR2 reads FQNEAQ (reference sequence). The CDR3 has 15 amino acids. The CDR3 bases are TGTGCCAGCAGCTTAGGACCAACCGGCTCAGAGACCCAGTACTTC. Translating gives CASSLGPTGSETQYF.

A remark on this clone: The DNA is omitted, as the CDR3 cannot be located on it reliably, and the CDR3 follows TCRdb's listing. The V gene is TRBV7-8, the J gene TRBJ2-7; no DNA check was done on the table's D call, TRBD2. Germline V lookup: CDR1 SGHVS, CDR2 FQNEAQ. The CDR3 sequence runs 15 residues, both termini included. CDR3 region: CASSFGAGTSYEQYF.

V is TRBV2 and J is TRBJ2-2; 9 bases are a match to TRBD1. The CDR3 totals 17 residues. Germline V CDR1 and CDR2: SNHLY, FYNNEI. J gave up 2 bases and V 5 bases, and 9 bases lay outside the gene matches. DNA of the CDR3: TGTGCCAGCAGTAGGACAGGGGCCGGCCTTAACACCGGGGAGCTGTTTTTT. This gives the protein CASSRTGAGLNTGELFF.

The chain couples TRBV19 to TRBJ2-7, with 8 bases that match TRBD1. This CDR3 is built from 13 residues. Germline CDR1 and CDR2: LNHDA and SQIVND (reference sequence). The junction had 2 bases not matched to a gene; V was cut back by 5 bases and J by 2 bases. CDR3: CASSAGGPYEQYF. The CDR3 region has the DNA TGTGCCAGTAGTGCAGGGGGCCCCTACGAGCAGTACTTC.

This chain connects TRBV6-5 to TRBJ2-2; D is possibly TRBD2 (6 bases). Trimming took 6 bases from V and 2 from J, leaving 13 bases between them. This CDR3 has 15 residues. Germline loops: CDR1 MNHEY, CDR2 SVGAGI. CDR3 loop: CASSSGTFNTGELFF. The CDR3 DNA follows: TGTGCCAGCAGCTCCGGGACTTTCAACACCGGGGAGCTGTTTTTT.

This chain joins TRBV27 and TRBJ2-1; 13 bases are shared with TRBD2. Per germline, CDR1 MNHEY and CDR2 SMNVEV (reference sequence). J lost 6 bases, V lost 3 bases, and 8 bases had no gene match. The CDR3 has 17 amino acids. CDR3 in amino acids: CASSFALAGGPGNEQFF. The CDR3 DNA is TGTGCCAGCAGTTTCGCACTAGCGGGAGGGCCGGGCAATGAGCAGTTCTTC.

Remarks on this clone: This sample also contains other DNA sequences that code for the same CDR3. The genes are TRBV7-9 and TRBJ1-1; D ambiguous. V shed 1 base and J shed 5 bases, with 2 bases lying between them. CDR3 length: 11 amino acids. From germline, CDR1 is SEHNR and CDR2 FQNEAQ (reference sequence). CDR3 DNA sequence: TGTGCCAGCAGCTTAGGAACTGAAGCTTTCTTT. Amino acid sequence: CASSLGTEAFF.

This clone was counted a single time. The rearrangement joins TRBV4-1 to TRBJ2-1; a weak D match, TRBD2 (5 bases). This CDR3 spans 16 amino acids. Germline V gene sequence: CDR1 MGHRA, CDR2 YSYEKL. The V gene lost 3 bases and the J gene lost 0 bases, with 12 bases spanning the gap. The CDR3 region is CASSQGDGRSYNEQFF. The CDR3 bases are TGCGCCAGCAGCCAGGGAGACGGACGCTCCTACAATGAGCAGTTCTTC.

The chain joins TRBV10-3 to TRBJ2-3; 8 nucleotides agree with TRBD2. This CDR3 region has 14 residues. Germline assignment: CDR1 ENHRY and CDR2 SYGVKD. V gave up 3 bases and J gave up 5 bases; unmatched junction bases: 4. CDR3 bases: TGTGCCATCAGTGACCCGGGGGGGGAAGATACGCAGTATTTT. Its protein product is CAISDPGGEDTQYF.

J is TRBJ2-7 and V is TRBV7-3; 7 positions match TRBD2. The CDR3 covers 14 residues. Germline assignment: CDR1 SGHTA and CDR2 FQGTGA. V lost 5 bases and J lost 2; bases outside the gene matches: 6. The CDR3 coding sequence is TGTGCCAGCAGCCCTGGCGCGGGAGCCTACGAGCAGTACTTC. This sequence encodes CASSPGAGAYEQYF.

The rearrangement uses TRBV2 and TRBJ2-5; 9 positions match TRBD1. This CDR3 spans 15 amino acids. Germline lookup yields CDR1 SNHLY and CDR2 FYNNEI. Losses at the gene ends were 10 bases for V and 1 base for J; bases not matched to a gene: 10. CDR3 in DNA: TGTGCCATCCACCCGGGACAGGGTTTCCAAGAGACCCAGTACTTC. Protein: CAIHPGQGFQETQYF.

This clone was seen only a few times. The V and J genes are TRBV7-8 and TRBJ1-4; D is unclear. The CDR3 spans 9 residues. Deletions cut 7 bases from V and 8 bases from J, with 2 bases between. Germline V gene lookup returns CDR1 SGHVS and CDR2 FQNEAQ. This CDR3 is CASKEKLFF. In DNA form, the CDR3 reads TGTGCCAGCAAGGAAAAACTGTTTTTT.

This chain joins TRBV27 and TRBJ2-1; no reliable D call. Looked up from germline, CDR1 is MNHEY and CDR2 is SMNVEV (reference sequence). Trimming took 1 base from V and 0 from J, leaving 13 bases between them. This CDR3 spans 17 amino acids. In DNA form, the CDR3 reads TGTGCCAGCAGTTTATGGGCAGCCAGGAGCTCCTACAATGAGCAGTTCTTC. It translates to CASSLWAARSSYNEQFF.

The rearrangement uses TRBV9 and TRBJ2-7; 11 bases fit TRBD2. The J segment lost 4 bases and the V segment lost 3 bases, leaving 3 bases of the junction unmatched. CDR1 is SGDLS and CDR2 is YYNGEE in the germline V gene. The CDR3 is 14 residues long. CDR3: CASSETSGAYEQYF. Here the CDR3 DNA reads TGTGCCAGCAGCGAGACTAGCGGGGCTTACGAGCAGTACTTC.

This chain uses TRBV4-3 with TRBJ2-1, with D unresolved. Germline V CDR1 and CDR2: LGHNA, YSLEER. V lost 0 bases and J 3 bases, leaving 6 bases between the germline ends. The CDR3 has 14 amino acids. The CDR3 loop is CASSQEANYNEQFF. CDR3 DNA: TGCGCCAGCAGCCAAGAAGCCAACTACAATGAGCAGTTCTTC.

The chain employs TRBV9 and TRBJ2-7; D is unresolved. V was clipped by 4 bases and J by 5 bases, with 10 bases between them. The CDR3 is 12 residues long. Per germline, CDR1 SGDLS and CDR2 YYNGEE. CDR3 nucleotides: TGTGCCAGCAGCCAAGGGTCGAACGAGCAGTACTTC. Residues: CASSQGSNEQYF.

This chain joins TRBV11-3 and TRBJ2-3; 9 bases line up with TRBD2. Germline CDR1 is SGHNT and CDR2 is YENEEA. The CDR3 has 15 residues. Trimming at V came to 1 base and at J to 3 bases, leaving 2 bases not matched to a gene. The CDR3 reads CASSLGGGETDTQYF. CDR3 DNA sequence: TGTGCCAGCAGCTTAGGCGGGGGGGAAACAGATACGCAGTATTTT.

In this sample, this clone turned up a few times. CDR3 region: CASRVMGQGSGELFF. In DNA form, the CDR3 reads TGTGCCAGCAGAGTAATGGGACAGGGCTCGGGGGAGCTGTTTTTT. This sequence joins TRBV7-2 and TRBJ2-2, with 9 bases lining up with TRBD1. Trimming at V came to 6 bases and at J to 8 bases, leaving 10 bases not matched to a gene. The CDR3 spans 15 residues. CDR1 is SGHTA and CDR2 is FQGNSA in the germline V gene.

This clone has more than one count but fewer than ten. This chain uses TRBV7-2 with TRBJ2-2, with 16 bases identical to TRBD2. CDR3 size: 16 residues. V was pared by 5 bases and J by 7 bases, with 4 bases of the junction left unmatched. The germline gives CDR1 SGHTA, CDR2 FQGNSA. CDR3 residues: CASSLGTSGRDGELFF. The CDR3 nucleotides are TGTGCCAGCAGCCTCGGGACTAGCGGGAGGGACGGGGAGCTGTTTTTT.

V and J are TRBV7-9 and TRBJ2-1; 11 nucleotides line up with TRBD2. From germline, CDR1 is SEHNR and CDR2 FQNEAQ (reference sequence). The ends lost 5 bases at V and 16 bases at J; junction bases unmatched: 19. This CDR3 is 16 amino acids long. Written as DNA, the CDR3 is TGTGCCAGCAGCGCCTATCAGGGACTAGCGGCTGGGGAGGGATTCTTC. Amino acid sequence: CASSAYQGLAAGEGFF.

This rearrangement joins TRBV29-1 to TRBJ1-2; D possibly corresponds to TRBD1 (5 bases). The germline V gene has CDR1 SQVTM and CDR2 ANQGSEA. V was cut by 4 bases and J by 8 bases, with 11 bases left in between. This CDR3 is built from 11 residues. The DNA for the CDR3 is TGCAGCGTTGTAAAGGGGCGAGGCTACACCTTC. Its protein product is CSVVKGRGYTF.

CDR3 amino acids: CASSPRAGSEKLFF. CDR3 coding DNA: TGTGCCAGCTCACCACGGGCAGGGAGTGAAAAACTGTTTTTT. V usage is TRBV18 and J usage is TRBJ1-4, with D maybe TRBD1 (5 bases). CDR3 length: 14 residues. Per germline, CDR1 KGHSH and CDR2 LQKENI. Trimming removed 1 base from V and 7 bases from J, with 10 bases in between.

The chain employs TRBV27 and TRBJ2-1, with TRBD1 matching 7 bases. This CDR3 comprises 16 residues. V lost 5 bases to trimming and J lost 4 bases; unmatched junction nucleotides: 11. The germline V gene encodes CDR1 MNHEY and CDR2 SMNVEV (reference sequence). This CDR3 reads CASSERTVQGYNEQFF. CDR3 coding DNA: TGTGCCAGCAGTGAAAGGACAGTACAGGGGTACAATGAGCAGTTCTTC.

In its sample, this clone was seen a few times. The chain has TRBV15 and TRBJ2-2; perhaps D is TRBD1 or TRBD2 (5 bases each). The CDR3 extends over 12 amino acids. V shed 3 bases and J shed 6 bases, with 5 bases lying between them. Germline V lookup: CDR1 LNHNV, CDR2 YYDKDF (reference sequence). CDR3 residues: CATSRGAGELFF. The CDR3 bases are TGTGCCACCAGCAGGGGGGCCGGGGAGCTGTTTTTT.

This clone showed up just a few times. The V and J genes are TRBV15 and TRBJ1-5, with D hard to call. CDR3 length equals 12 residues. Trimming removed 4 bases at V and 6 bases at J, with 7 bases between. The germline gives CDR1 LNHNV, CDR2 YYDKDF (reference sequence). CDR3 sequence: CATSIYSQPQHF. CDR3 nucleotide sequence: TGTGCCACCAGCATTTATAGTCAGCCCCAGCATTTT.

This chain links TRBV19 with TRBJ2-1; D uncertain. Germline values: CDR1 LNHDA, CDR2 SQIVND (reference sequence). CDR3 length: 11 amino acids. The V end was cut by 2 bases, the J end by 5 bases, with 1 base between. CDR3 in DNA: TGTGCCAGTAGTATAAACAATGAGCAGTTCTTC. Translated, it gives CASSINNEQFF. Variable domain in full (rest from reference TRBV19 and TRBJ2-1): DGGITQSPKYLFRKEGQNVTLSCEQNLNHDAMYWYRQDPGQGLRLIYYSQIVNDFQKGDIAEGYSVSREKKESFPLTVTSAQKNPTAFYLCASSINNEQFFGPGTRLTVL.

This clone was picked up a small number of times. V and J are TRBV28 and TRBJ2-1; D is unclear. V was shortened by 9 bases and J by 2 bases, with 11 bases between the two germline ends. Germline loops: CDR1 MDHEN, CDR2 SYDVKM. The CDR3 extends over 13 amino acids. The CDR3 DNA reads TGTGCCAGTTGTCGCGGACCCTACAATGAGCAGTTCTTC. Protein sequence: CASCRGPYNEQFF.